The clone carrying this T cell receptor beta chain came up a few times. This sample was included in a study of neurological immune-mediated disorders. Each CDR3 protein gets one entry after TCRdb re-called the 5' RACE reads with MiXCR. The repertoire includes tens of thousands of distinct CDR3 sequences, 10% to 13% of them detected once, and approximately 9.5% sits in the top ten. The CDR3 extends over 14 amino acids. V was clipped by 3 bases and J by 3 bases, with 11 bases between them. Germline V gene sequence: CDR1 SGHRS, CDR2 YFSETQ. The time point denotes: longitudinal time-point 1 (baseline). The genes are TRBV5-1 and TRBJ2-3; no clear D gene. The material sequenced was PBMCs. The clonotype was recovered from a man aged 25 to 40 in good health. CDR3 bases: TGCGCCAGCAGCTACCGCCTTAATACAGATACGCAGTATTTT. This encodes CASSYRLNTDTQYF.